These T cell receptor beta chains were read from a single sample in a study of cytomegalovirus exposure and HLA in healthy donors. TCRdb's copy holds only in-frame clones and misses some; the assay was immunoSEQ multiplex PCR. In the table there are about 60,000 clones, more than 65% of which are singletons. The specimen sequenced was PBMCs. The receptors derive from a woman aged 30 to 39 in good health and CMV-seronegative. Both conserved end residues are part of each CDR3. The order of the fields is D gene, CDR3 length, V gene, J gene, clone size, CDR3 DNA, CDR3 protein. D genes are given only for firm matches. Some rows have no size entry. The others give once, few or many, or a class for an expanded clone.

>TRBD1|15|TRBV7-2|TRBJ2-1|-
TGTGCCAGCAGAGAAGACAGGGCGACTTACAATGAGCAGTTCTTC
CASREDRATYNEQFF
>TRBD2|16|TRBV7-9|TRBJ2-1|-
TGTGCCAGCAGCCCCCGGGGGACTACCTACTACAATGAGCAGTTCTTC
CASSPRGTTYYNEQFF
>-|14|TRBV11-3|TRBJ1-1|-
TGTGCCAGCAGCTTAGATCTAATGAACACTGAAGCTTTCTTT
CASSLDLMNTEAFF
>TRBD1|16|TRBV5-1|TRBJ2-3|-
TGCGCCAGCAGCTTGGGTCAGGGGGCGGGCACAGATACGCAGTATTTT
CASSLGQGAGTDTQYF
>TRBD2|14|TRBV11-3|TRBJ2-1|-
TGTGCCAGCTCTTTGGGGGGGTCCTACAATGAGCAGTTCTTC
CASSLGGSYNEQFF
>TRBD1|13|TRBV14|TRBJ1-2|few
TGTGCCAGCAGCCCTGACAGGGGCTATGGCTACACCTTC
CASSPDRGYGYTF
>-|12|TRBV2|TRBJ1-3|-
TGCGCCAGTGCGGTTGATGGAAACACCATATATTTT
CASAVDGNTIYF
>-|16|TRBV6-5|TRBJ2-6|once
TGTGCCAGCAGTTACTCAGGGGATTCTGGGGCCAACGTCCTGACTTTC
CASSYSGDSGANVLTF
>-|13|TRBV7-2|TRBJ1-1|-
TGTGCCAGCAGCTTAGCCAGTCAGACTGAAGCTTTCTTT
CASSLASQTEAFF
>-|15|TRBV15|TRBJ1-1|-
TGTGCCACCAGCAGAGATCACGGGAGGACGACTGAAGCTTTCTTT
CATSRDHGRTTEAFF
>TRBD1|16|TRBV18|TRBJ2-5|-
TGTGCCAGCTCACCCCGGGACAGGGGGCAGGGAGAGACCCAGTACTTC
CASSPRDRGQGETQYF
>-|13|TRBV15|TRBJ1-5|-
TGTGCCACCAGCAGGCAGTCTAATCAGCCCCAGCATTTT
CATSRQSNQPQHF
>TRBD2|16|TRBV13|TRBJ2-1|-
TGTGCCAGCAGCTTAGGCCCTCTAGCGGGACAAAATGAGCAGTTCTTC
CASSLGPLAGQNEQFF
>-|15|TRBV18|TRBJ2-5|-
TGTGCCAGCTCACCCGGGACAAACAACGGGGAGACCCAGTACTTC
CASSPGTNNGETQYF
>-|13|TRBV6-5|TRBJ1-2|-
TGTGCCAGCCGTCAGGGTCGGAACTATGGCTACACCTTC
CASRQGRNYGYTF
>-|13|TRBV27|TRBJ1-2|-
TGTGCCAGCCGGGCAGGGAATAACTATGGCTACACCTTC
CASRAGNNYGYTF
>TRBD2|15|TRBV19|TRBJ2-3|-
TGTGCCAGTGGGCCTAGCGGGGGGGCGACAGATACGCAGTATTTT
CASGPSGGATDTQYF
>TRBD1|12|TRBV2|TRBJ1-3|-
TGTGCCAGCAGGGACAGGGGAAACACCATATATTTT
CASRDRGNTIYF
>-|12|TRBV29-1|TRBJ2-2|few
TGCAGCGTTGACAGGGACACCGGGGAGCTGTTTTTT
CSVDRDTGELFF
>TRBD2|16|TRBV10-1|TRBJ2-3|-
TGCGCCAGCAGTAGACTAGCGGGGGCCGTCACAGATACGCAGTATTTT
CASSRLAGAVTDTQYF
>-|15|TRBV19|TRBJ1-2|-
TGTGCCAGTAGTATACGATCAGTTACTAACTATGGCTACACCTTC
CASSIRSVTNYGYTF
>-|13|TRBV9|TRBJ1-4|once
TGTGCCAGCAGCGTGGGGGGTGCCGAAAAACTGTTTTTT
CASSVGGAEKLFF
>TRBD1|15|TRBV7-2|TRBJ1-1|few
TGTGCCAGCAGCTTAGGGGAGCAGGGGGGAGCTGAAGCTTTCTTT
CASSLGEQGGAEAFF
>-|15|TRBV5-1|TRBJ1-5|-
TGCGCCAGCAGCCCGCTCGGTGATAGCAATCAGCCCCAGCATTTT
CASSPLGDSNQPQHF
>TRBD2|16|TRBV18|TRBJ2-3|-
TGTGCCAGCTCATCTAGGGCTAGCGGGATGGTGGATACGCAGTATTTT
CASSSRASGMVDTQYF
>-|13|TRBV7-2|TRBJ2-7|-
TGTGCCAGCAGCTTTGAGTTCTCCTACGAGCAGTACTTC
CASSFEFSYEQYF
>-|14|TRBV7-9|TRBJ1-1|-
TGTGCCAGCAGCTATCAGGGCAGGAACACTGAAGCTTTCTTT
CASSYQGRNTEAFF